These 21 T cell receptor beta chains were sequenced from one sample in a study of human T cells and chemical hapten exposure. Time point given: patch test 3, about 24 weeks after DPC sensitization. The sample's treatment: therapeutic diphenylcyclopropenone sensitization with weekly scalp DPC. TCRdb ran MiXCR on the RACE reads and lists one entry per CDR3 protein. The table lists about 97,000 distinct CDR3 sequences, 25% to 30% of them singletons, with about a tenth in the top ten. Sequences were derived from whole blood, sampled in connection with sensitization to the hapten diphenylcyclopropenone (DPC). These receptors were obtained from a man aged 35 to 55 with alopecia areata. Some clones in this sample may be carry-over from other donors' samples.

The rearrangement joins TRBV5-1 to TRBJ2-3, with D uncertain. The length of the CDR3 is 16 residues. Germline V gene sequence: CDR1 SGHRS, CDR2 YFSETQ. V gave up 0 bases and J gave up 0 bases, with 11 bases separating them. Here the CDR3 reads CASSLAPAHSTDTQYF. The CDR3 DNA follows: TGCGCCAGCAGCTTGGCCCCGGCTCACAGCACAGATACGCAGTATTTT. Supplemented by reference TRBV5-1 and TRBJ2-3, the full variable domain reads KAGVTQTPRYLIKTRGQQVTLSCSPISGHRSVSWYQQTPGQGLQFLFEYFSETQRNKGNFPGRFSGRQFSNSRSEMNVSTLELGDSALYLCASSLAPAHSTDTQYFGPGTRLTVL.

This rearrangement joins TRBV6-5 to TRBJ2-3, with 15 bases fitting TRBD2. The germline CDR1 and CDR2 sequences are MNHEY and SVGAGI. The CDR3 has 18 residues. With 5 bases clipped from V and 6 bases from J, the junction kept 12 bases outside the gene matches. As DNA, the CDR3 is TGTGCCAGCAGTAGACCGGGACTAGCGGGAGGTGTCATCGATACGCAGTATTTT. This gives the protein CASSRPGLAGGVIDTQYF.

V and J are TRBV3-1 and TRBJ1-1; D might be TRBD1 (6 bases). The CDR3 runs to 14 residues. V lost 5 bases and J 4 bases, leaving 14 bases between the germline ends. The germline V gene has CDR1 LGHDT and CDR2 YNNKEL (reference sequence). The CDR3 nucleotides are TGTGCCAGCAGCAGGGGGGCTAGGGGCACTGAAGCTTTCTTT. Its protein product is CASSRGARGTEAFF.

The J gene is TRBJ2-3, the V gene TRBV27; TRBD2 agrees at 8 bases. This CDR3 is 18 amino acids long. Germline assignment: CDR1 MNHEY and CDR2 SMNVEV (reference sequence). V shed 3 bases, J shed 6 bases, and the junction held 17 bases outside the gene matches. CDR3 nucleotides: TGTGCCAGCAGTTTCAGACTGGGGGCGGGAGGAAAACGGGATACGCAGTATTTT. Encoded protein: CASSFRLGAGGKRDTQYF.

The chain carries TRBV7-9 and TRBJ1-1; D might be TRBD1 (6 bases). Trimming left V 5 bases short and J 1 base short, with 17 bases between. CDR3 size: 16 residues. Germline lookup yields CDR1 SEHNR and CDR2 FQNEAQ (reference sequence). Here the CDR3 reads CASSRGAGATNTEAFF. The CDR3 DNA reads TGTGCCAGCAGCCGGGGGGCAGGGGCGACGAACACTGAAGCTTTCTTT.

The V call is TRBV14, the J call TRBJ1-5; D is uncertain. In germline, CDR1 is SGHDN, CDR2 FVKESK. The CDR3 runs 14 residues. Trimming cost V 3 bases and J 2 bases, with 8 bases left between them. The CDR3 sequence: CASSHSGRNQPQHF. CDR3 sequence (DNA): TGTGCCAGCAGCCATTCTGGCCGCAATCAGCCCCAGCATTTT. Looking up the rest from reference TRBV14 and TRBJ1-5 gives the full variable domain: EAGVTQFPSHSVIEKGQTVTLRCDPISGHDNLYWYRRVMGKEIKFLLHFVKESKQDESGMPNNRFLAERTGGTYSTLKVQPAELEDSGVYFCASSHSGRNQPQHFGDGTRLSIL.

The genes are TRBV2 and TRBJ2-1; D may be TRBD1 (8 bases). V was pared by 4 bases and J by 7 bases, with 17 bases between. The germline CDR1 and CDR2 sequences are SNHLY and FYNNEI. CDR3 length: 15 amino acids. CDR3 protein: CASSATGEGRNEQFF. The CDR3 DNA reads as TGTGCCAGCAGTGCGACAGGGGAGGGGAGGAATGAGCAGTTCTTC.

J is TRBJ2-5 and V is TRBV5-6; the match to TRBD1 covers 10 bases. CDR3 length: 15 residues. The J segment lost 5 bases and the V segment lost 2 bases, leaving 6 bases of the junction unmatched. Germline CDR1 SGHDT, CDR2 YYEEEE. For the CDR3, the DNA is TGTGCCAGCAGCTTTGTAGGACAGGGGGAGGAGACCCAGTACTTC. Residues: CASSFVGQGEETQYF.

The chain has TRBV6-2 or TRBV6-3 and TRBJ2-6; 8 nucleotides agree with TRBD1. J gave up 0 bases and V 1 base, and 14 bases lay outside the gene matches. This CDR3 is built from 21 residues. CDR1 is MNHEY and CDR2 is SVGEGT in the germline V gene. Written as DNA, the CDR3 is TGTGCCAGCAGTTACTACTACTCCCGGGACAGGAGTTTCTCTGGGGCCAACGTCCTGACTTTC. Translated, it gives CASSYYYSRDRSFSGANVLTF.

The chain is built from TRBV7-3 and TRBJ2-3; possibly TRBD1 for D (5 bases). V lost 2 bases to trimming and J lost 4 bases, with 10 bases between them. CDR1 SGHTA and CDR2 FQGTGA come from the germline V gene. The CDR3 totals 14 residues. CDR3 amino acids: CASSLQGSADTQYF. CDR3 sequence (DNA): TGTGCCAGCAGCTTACAGGGTTCCGCAGATACGCAGTATTTT.

The CDR3 region has the DNA TGCGCCAGCAGCTTAGTAGCGGGTACGGATGAGCAGTTCTTC. Translating gives CASSLVAGTDEQFF. The chain links TRBV5-1 to TRBJ2-1, with 7 positions matching TRBD2. From germline, CDR1 is SGHRS and CDR2 YFSETQ. CDR3 length: 14 residues. V lost 2 bases, J lost 8 bases, and 7 bases stayed unmatched.

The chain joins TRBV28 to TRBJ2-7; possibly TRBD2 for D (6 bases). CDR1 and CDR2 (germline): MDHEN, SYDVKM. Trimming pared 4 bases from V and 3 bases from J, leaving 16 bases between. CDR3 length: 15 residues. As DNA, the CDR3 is TGTGCCAGCAGTTCCGGGGGTGAAGGAGACTACGAGCAGTACTTC. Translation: CASSSGGEGDYEQYF. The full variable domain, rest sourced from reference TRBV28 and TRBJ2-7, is DVKVTQSSRYLVKRTGEKVFLECVQDMDHENMFWYRQDPGLGLRLIYFSYDVKMKEKGDIPEGYSVSREKKERFSLILESASTNQTSMYLCASSSGGEGDYEQYFGPGTRLTVT.

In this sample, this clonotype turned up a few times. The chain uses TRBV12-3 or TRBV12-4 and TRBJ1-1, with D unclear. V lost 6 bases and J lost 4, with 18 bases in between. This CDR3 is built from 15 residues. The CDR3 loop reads CASSSLERIATEAFF. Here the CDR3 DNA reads TGTGCCAGCAGCTCTCTCGAGAGAATTGCCACTGAAGCTTTCTTT.

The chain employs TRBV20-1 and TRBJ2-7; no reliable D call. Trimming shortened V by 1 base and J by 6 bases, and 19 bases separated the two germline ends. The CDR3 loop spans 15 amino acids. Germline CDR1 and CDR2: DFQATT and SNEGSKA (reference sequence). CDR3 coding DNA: TGCAGTGCTAGAGGTCGCAGTCCCGGCGGCCTCGAGCAGTACTTC. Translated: CSARGRSPGGLEQYF.

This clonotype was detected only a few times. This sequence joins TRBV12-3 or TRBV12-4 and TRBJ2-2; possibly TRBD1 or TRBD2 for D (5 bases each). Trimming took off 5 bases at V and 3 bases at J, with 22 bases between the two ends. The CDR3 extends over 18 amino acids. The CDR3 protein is CASSASPGPGWDTGELFF. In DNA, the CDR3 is TGTGCCAGCAGTGCCTCCCCGGGACCGGGTTGGGACACCGGGGAGCTGTTTTTT.

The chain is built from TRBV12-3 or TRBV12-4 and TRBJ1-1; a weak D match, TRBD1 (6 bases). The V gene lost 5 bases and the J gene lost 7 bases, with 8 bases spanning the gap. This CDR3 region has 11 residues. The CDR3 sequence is CASSRQVEAFF. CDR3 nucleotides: TGTGCCAGCAGTAGACAGGTTGAAGCTTTCTTT.

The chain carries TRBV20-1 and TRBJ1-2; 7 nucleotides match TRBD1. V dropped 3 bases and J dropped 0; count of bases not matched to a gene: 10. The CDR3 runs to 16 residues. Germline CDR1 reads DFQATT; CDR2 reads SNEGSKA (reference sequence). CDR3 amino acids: CSASPQGNRANYGYTF. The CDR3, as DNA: TGCAGTGCTAGCCCACAGGGGAATCGAGCTAACTATGGCTACACCTTC.

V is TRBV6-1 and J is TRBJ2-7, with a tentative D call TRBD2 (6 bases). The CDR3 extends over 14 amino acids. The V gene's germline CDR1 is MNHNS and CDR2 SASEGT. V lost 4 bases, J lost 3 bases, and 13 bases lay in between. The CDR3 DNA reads TGTGCCAGCAGTGTTTTCCGGGAGAGCTACGAGCAGTACTTC. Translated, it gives CASSVFRESYEQYF.

The CDR3 DNA follows: TGTGCCAGCAGCTTAGAAAGGGGTGGTGAGCAGTACTTC. It encodes CASSLERGGEQYF. The J gene is TRBJ2-7, the V gene TRBV7-2, with D possibly TRBD1 on 5 matching bases. Germline loops: CDR1 SGHTA, CDR2 FQGNSA. V lost 1 base, J lost 7 bases, and 11 bases lay in between. The CDR3 loop spans 13 amino acids.

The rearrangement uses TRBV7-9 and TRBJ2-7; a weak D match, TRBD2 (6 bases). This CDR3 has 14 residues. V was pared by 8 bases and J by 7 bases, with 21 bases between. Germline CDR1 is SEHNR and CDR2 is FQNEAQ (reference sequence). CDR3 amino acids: CASWGSGRTEEQYF. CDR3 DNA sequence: TGTGCCAGCTGGGGTAGCGGACGTACGGAAGAGCAGTACTTC.

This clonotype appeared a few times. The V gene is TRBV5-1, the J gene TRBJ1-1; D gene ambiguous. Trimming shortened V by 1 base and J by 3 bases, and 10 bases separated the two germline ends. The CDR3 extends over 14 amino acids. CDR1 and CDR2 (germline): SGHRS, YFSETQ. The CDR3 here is CASSLSPGYTEAFF. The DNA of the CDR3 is TGCGCCAGCAGCTTGAGTCCGGGGTACACTGAAGCTTTCTTT.